This T cell receptor (beta chain) was sequenced in a study of cytomegalovirus exposure and HLA in healthy donors. At the level of the study: The roughly 120 validation repertoires matched the approximately 670 first-cohort repertoires in platform, a later analysis reported. The study, taken as a whole, reports: Rarity characterized most TCR sequences, yet some public TCRs appeared in many donors. First-cohort TCR clusters tended to co-occur in the 90 to 150 validation repertoires, a later analysis found.

This table comes from immunoSEQ multiplex PCR, and its TCRdb copy is limited to in-frame clones, with some not included. The data show 90,000 or so clones, 85% seen once. V gave up 3 bases and J gave up 3 bases; unmatched junction bases: 8. Per the germline V gene, CDR1 is LNHDA and CDR2 is SQIVND (reference sequence). The CDR3 is 15 amino acids. Of note for this clone: Its target is not known.

The TCR originated in a man younger than 35 in good health and CMV-seropositive. The J gene is TRBJ2-7, the V gene TRBV19; 7 bases are shared with TRBD1. The sample comprised PBMCs. Here the CDR3 reads CASSMGPGQVYEQYF. In nucleotides, the CDR3 is TGTGCCAGTAGTATGGGGCCCGGACAGGTCTACGAGCAGTACTTC.